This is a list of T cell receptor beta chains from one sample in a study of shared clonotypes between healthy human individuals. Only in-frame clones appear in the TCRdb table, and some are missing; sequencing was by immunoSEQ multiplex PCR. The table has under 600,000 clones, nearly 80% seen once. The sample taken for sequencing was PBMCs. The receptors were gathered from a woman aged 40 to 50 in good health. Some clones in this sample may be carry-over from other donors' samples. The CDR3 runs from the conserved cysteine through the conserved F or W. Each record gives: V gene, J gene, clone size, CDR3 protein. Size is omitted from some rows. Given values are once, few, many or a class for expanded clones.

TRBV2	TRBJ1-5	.	CASSFYSNQPQHF
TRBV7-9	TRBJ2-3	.	CASSLDRNTQYF
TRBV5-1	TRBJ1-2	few	CASSRGQGASNYGYTF
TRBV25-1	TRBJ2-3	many	CASSVLAGGIFGTDTQYF
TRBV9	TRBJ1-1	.	CASSVALGIVGNTEAFF
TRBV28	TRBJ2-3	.	CASSGGLAARLGTQYF
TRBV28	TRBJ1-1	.	CASSLSRNTEAFF
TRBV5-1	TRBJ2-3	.	CASSLGSRADTQYF
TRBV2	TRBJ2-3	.	CASRRTGGGTQYF
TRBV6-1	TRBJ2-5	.	CASSGTGVAGETQYF
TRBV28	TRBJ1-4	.	CASSPDRAGEKLFF
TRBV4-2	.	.	CASSLGDTAYEQYF